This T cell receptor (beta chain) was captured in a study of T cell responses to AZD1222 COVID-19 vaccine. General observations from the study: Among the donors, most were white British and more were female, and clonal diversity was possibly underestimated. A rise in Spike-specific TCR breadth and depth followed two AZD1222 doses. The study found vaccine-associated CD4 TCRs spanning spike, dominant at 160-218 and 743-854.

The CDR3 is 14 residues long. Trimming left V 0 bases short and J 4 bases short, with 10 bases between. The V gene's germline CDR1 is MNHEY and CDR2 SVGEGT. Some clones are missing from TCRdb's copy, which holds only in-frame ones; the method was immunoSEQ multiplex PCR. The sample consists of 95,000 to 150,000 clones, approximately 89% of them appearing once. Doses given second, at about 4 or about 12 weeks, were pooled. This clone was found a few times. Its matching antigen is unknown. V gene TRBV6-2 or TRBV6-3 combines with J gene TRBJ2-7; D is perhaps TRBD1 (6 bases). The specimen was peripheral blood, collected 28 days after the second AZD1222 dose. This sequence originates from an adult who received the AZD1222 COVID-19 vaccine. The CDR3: CASSYSGQPYEQYF. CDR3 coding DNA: TGTGCCAGCAGTTACTCCGGACAGCCATACGAGCAGTACTTC.